The clone carrying this TCR beta chain was detected ten times or more. Its antigen remains unknown. The sample comes from a study of molecular identifiers for immune sequencing clone quantification. Study conclusions and caveats: Clones above 20 RNA copies held over 97% of effector molecules, under 1% in naive cells.

Naive CD8 T cells were picked out by sorting for CD8+CD4-CCR7+CD45RA+. V was clipped by 1 base and J by 0 bases, with 14 bases between them. The V gene's germline CDR1 is SGHDT and CDR2 YYEEEE. The CDR3 is made up of 16 amino acids. Using its own MiXCR run on the PCR reads, TCRdb lists one record per CDR3 protein. This table holds 85,000 to 100,000 distinct CDR3 sequences, roughly 26% found once. This chain joins TRBV5-6 and TRBJ2-7; D is undetermined. Sequenced material: naive CD8+ T cells from blood, with Jurkat cell RNA spiked in. The subset here: FACS-sorted CD8+CD4-CCR7+CD45RA+ naive T cells. This TCR derives from a human donor in good health. Some libraries in this study had Jurkat cell RNA spiked in. The CDR3 spells CASSLPTRATSYEQYF. The CDR3 DNA is TGTGCCAGCAGCTTGCCGACCCGGGCAACCTCCTACGAGCAGTACTTC.